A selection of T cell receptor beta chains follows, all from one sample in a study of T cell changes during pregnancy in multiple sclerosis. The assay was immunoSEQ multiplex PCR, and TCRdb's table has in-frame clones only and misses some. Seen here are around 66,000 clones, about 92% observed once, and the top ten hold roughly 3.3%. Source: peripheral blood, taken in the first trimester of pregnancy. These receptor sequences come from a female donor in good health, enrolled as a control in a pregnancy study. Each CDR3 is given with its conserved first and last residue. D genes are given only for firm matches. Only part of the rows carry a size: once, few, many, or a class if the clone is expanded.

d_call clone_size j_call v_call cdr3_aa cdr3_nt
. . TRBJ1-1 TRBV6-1 CASSSGEGYTEAFF TGTGCCAGCAGCTCAGGGGAGGGGTACACTGAAGCTTTCTTT
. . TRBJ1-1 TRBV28 CASIKGLGTEAFF TGTGCCAGCATTAAGGGGCTGGGCACTGAAGCTTTCTTT
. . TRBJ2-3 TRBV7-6 CASSLIRAQYF TGTGCCAGCAGCTTAATCAGGGCGCAGTATTTT
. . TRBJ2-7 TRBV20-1 CSADGGHEQYF TGCAGTGCTGACGGGGGTCACGAGCAGTACTTC
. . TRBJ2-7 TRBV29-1 CSVVVGDEQYF TGCAGCGTTGTGGTGGGAGACGAGCAGTACTTC
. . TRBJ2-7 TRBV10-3 CAISVGSDSYEQYF TGTGCCATCAGTGTGGGTAGCGACTCCTACGAGCAGTACTTC
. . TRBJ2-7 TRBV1 CTSSQDWREGPHEQYF TGCACCAGCAGCCAAGATTGGAGGGAGGGTCCTCACGAGCAGTACTTC
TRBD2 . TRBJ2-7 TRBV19 CASSARTSGGSYEQYF TGTGCCAGTAGTGCCAGGACGTCCGGCGGGAGCTACGAGCAGTACTTC
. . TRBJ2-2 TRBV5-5 CASSLGLVTGELFF TGTGCCAGCAGCTTGGGACTCGTAACCGGGGAGCTGTTTTTT
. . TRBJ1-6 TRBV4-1 CASSHIPSSYNSPLHF TGCGCCAGCAGCCACATACCCAGCTCCTATAATTCACCCCTCCACTTT
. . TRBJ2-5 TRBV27 CASSLSGGLRVETQYF TGTGCCAGCAGTTTATCGGGGGGGCTAAGGGTAGAGACCCAGTACTTC
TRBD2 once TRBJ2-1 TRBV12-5 CASGPPPGGRGRVIQYNEQFF TGTGCTAGTGGTCCGCCCCCTGGCGGGAGGGGTCGGGTGATACAATACAATGAGCAGTTCTTC
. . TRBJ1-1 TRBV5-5 CASSLIGGTEAFF TGTGCCAGCAGCTTGATAGGGGGCACTGAAGCTTTCTTT
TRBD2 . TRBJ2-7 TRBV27 CASSAFGTSGSYEQYF TGTGCCAGCAGTGCTTTCGGGACTAGCGGGAGCTACGAGCAGTACTTC
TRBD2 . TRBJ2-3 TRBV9 CASSGLAGGSDTQYF TGTGCCAGCAGCGGACTAGCGGGAGGGTCAGATACGCAGTATTTT
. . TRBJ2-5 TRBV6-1 CASSETFQETQYF TGTGCCAGCAGTGAAACTTTCCAAGAGACCCAGTACTTC
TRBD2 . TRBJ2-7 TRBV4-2 CASSQAGLAFAEQYF TGTGCCAGCAGCCAGGCGGGACTAGCGTTTGCGGAGCAGTACTTC
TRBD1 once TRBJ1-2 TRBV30 CAWGDRDYGYTF TGTGCCTGGGGGGACAGGGATTATGGCTACACCTTC